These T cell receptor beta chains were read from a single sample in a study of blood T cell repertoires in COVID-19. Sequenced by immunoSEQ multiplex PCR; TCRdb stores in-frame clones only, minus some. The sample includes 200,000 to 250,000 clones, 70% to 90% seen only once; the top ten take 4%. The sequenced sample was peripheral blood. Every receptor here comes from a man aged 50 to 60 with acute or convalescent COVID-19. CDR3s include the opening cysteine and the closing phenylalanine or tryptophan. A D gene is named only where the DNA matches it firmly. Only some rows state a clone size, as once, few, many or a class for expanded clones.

CDR3: CASSLGWTGNTEAFF
DNA: TGTGCCAGCAGCTTAGGATGGACAGGGAACACTGAAGCTTTCTTT
V: TRBV11-3
J: TRBJ1-1
D: TRBD1
size: many

CDR3: CASSVARLSDEQFF
DNA: TGTGCCAGCAGCGTGGCCAGACTGTCCGATGAGCAGTTCTTC
V: TRBV11-2
J: TRBJ2-1
D: NA
size: NA

CDR3: CATGGSSGSRAGELFF
DNA: TGTGCCACCGGCGGCAGTAGCGGGAGTCGAGCCGGGGAGCTGTTTTTT
V: TRBV24-1
J: TRBJ2-2
D: TRBD2
size: NA

CDR3: CASSLDGGNIQYF
DNA: TGTGCCAGCAGCTTGGACGGGGGGAACATTCAGTACTTC
V: TRBV5-4
J: TRBJ2-4
D: TRBD2
size: NA

CDR3: CASSLTGETEAFF
DNA: TGCGCCAGCAGCCTGACAGGGGAAACTGAAGCTTTCTTT
V: TRBV5-1
J: TRBJ1-1
D: TRBD1
size: NA

CDR3: CASSLGLNTEAFF
DNA: TGTGCCAGCAGCTTAGGCCTAAACACTGAAGCTTTCTTT
V: TRBV11-2
J: TRBJ1-1
D: NA
size: once

CDR3: CSASPSGRDEQYF
DNA: TGCAGTGCTAGTCCTAGCGGGAGGGACGAGCAGTACTTC
V: TRBV20-1
J: TRBJ2-7
D: TRBD2
size: NA

CDR3: CASSLIVAGNEQYF
DNA: TGTGCCAGCAGCTTGATTGTTGCAGGGAACGAGCAGTACTTC
V: TRBV7-6
J: TRBJ2-7
D: NA
size: NA

CDR3: CSASELVSSGANVLTF
DNA: TGCAGTGCTAGTGAACTAGTCAGCTCTGGGGCCAACGTCCTGACTTTC
V: TRBV20-1
J: TRBJ2-6
D: NA
size: NA

CDR3: CTSSPHQGATGNQPQHF
DNA: TGCACCAGCAGCCCCCACCAGGGGGCAACGGGCAATCAGCCCCAGCATTTT
V: TRBV1
J: TRBJ1-5
D: NA
size: NA

CDR3: CASSFSRGSGANVLTF
DNA: TGCGCCAGCAGCTTCTCTCGGGGCTCTGGGGCCAACGTCCTGACTTTC
V: TRBV5-1
J: TRBJ2-6
D: NA
size: NA

CDR3: CASSLDRFYGYTF
DNA: TGCGCCAGCAGCCTTGACAGATTCTATGGCTACACCTTC
V: TRBV5-1
J: TRBJ1-2
D: NA
size: NA

CDR3: CASSQGLAGDNEQFF
DNA: TGTGCCAGCAGCCAAGGACTAGCGGGGGACAATGAGCAGTTCTTC
V: TRBV4-2
J: TRBJ2-1
D: TRBD2
size: NA

CDR3: CASSQDRDREAFF
DNA: TGTGCCAGCAGCCAAGATCGGGACAGGGAAGCTTTCTTT
V: TRBV4-2
J: TRBJ1-1
D: TRBD1
size: few

CDR3: CASSTGPGSNQPQHF
DNA: TGCGCCAGCAGCACGGGCCCGGGGAGTAATCAGCCCCAGCATTTT
V: TRBV5-1
J: TRBJ1-5
D: NA
size: NA

CDR3: CASSHSLAPRRYEQYF
DNA: TGTGCCAGCAGTCACTCCTTAGCACCTAGACGCTACGAGCAGTACTTC
V: TRBV6-5
J: TRBJ2-7
D: NA
size: NA

CDR3: CASSLYRDRYGYTF
DNA: TGTGCCAGCAGTTTATACAGGGACCGCTATGGCTACACCTTC
V: TRBV27
J: TRBJ1-2
D: NA
size: NA

CDR3: CATSDSAGVGPHNEQFF
DNA: TGTGCCACCAGTGATTCGGCCGGGGTTGGTCCCCACAATGAGCAGTTCTTC
V: TRBV24-1
J: TRBJ2-1
D: NA
size: once

CDR3: CSASGDSYEQYF
DNA: TGCAGTGCTAGTGGGGACAGCTACGAGCAGTACTTC
V: TRBV20-1
J: TRBJ2-7
D: TRBD1
size: NA

CDR3: CASTGQGTYNEQFF
DNA: TGCGCCAGCACTGGACAGGGAACTTACAATGAGCAGTTCTTC
V: TRBV5-1
J: TRBJ2-1
D: TRBD1
size: once

CDR3: CASSLAFTSGTPYEQYF
DNA: TGTGCCAGCAGCTTAGCCTTCACTAGCGGGACACCCTACGAGCAGTACTTC
V: TRBV11-2
J: TRBJ2-7
D: TRBD2
size: NA

CDR3: CASSQGQLAQPQHF
DNA: TGTGCCAGCAGCCAGGGACAATTGGCTCAGCCCCAGCATTTT
V: TRBV5-8
J: TRBJ1-5
D: NA
size: NA

CDR3: CASQGAHYGYTF
DNA: TGTGCCAGCCAGGGGGCCCATTATGGCTACACCTTC
V: TRBV7-9
J: TRBJ1-2
D: TRBD1
size: NA

CDR3: CASSLWGGVGNTGELFF
DNA: TGTGCCAGCAGTTTATGGGGAGGGGTGGGGAACACCGGGGAGCTGTTTTTT
V: TRBV28
J: TRBJ2-2
D: TRBD2
size: NA

CDR3: CASSLQPGQGANTEAFF
DNA: TGTGCCAGCAGCTTACAACCGGGACAGGGGGCAAACACTGAAGCTTTCTTT
V: TRBV7-9
J: TRBJ1-1
D: TRBD1
size: once

CDR3: CASIRIRVCNQPQHF
DNA: TGTGCCAGCATCAGGATCAGGGTGTGCAATCAGCCCCAGCATTTT
V: TRBV6-4
J: TRBJ1-5
D: NA
size: NA

CDR3: CASSSGQNTGELFF
DNA: TGCGCCAGCAGCTCGGGACAGAACACCGGGGAGCTGTTTTTT
V: TRBV5-1
J: TRBJ2-2
D: NA
size: NA

CDR3: CASSSTGGRSGNTIYF
DNA: TGTGCCAGCAGTTCGACAGGGGGTCGATCTGGAAACACCATATATTTT
V: TRBV28
J: TRBJ1-3
D: TRBD1
size: once

CDR3: CASSVTSGVVYNEQFF
DNA: TGTGCCAGCAGCGTAACTAGCGGGGTCGTCTACAATGAGCAGTTCTTC
V: TRBV9
J: TRBJ2-1
D: TRBD2
size: NA

CDR3: CASSYSRQGNTEAFF
DNA: TGTGCCAGCAGTTACTCGAGACAGGGGAACACTGAAGCTTTCTTT
V: TRBV6-5
J: TRBJ1-1
D: TRBD1
size: NA

CDR3: CSVSGQGGGEQYF
DNA: TGCAGCGTAAGTGGACAGGGAGGCGGAGAGCAGTACTTC
V: TRBV29-1
J: TRBJ2-7
D: TRBD1
size: NA